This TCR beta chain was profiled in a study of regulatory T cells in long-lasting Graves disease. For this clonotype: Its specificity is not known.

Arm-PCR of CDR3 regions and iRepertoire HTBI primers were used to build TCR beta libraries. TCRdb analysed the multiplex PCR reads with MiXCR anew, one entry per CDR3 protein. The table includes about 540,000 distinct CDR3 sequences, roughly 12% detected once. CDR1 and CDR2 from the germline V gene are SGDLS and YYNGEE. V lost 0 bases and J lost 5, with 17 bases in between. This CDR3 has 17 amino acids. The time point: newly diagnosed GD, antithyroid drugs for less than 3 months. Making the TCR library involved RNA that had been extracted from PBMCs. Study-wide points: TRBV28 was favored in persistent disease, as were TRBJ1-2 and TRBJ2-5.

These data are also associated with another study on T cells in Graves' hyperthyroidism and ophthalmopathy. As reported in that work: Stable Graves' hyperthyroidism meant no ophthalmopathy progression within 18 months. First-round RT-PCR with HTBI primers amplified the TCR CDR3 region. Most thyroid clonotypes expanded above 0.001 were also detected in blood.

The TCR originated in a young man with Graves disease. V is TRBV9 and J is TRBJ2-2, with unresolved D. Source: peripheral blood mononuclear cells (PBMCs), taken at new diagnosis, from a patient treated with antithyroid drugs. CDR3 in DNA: TGTGCCAGCAGCGTAGGAGGCGGCTCGCCAAGGACCGGGGAGCTGTTTTTT. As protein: CASSVGGGSPRTGELFF.